A selection of T cell receptor beta chains follows, all from one sample in a study of radiotherapy plus CTLA-4 blockade in lung cancer. The assay was immunoSEQ multiplex PCR, and TCRdb's table has in-frame clones only and misses some. This table has some 110,000 clones, around 84% appearing once. The specimen comprised peripheral blood, sampled from a patient treated with radiotherapy plus ipilimumab. Receptors were obtained from a human donor with non-small cell lung cancer that progressed on radiotherapy plus ipilimumab. Some clones in this sample may be carry-over from other donors' samples. CDR3s include the opening cysteine and the closing phenylalanine or tryptophan. D genes are given only for firm matches. Not every row has a clone size; where given, it reads once, few, many or a size class.

clone size,D gene,V gene,J gene,CDR3 protein,CDR3 DNA
NA,TRBD1,TRBV7-2,TRBJ1-1,CASSADRANTEAFF,TGTGCCAGCAGTGCGGACAGGGCGAACACTGAAGCTTTCTTT
NA,TRBD1,TRBV6-5,TRBJ2-7,CASSYSADRGAYEQYF,TGTGCCAGCAGTTACTCGGCGGACAGGGGGGCCTACGAGCAGTACTTC
NA,NA,TRBV7-7,TRBJ2-7,CASSPGFSYEQYF,TGTGCTAGCAGCCCCGGGTTCTCCTACGAGCAGTACTTC
once,NA,TRBV5-6,TRBJ2-3,CASSLLTGMDTQYF,TGTGCCAGCAGCTTACTTACAGGGATGGATACGCAGTATTTT
NA,TRBD2,TRBV4-2,TRBJ2-1,CASSQGSGGADEQFF,TGTGCCAGCAGCCAAGGAAGCGGGGGGGCAGATGAGCAGTTCTTC
once,NA,TRBV7-2,TRBJ1-5,CASSPRQAGQPQHF,TGTGCCAGCAGCCCAAGACAGGCCGGCCAGCCCCAGCATTTT
NA,NA,TRBV7-9,TRBJ1-3,CASSLRAGVSSGNTIYF,TGTGCCAGCAGCTTACGGGCAGGGGTCTCCTCTGGAAACACCATATATTTT
few,TRBD1,TRBV4-3,TRBJ1-5,CASSPGTGDGQPQHF,TGCGCCAGCAGCCCGGGGACAGGGGATGGTCAGCCCCAGCATTTT
NA,NA,TRBV7-3,TRBJ2-5,CASSPTGLQETQYF,TGTGCCAGCAGCCCAACCGGACTCCAAGAGACCCAGTACTTC
NA,TRBD1,TRBV5-1,TRBJ1-2,CASTRDSEVGANYGYTF,TGCGCCAGTACCCGGGACAGTGAGGTAGGGGCTAACTATGGCTACACCTTC
NA,TRBD1,TRBV15,TRBJ1-2,CATSTGQGALGYGYTF,TGTGCCACCAGCACCGGACAGGGGGCTCTAGGCTATGGCTACACCTTC
NA,NA,TRBV5-4,TRBJ2-7,CANSSPPGLHHEQYF,TGTGCCAACAGCTCGCCCCCCGGGCTGCACCACGAGCAGTACTTC
once,TRBD1,TRBV9,TRBJ2-7,CASSEGQGTFYEQYF,TGTGCCAGTAGCGAGGGACAGGGAACGTTCTACGAGCAGTACTTC
NA,TRBD1,TRBV5-1,TRBJ2-2,CASSLRDRNTGELFF,TGCGCCAGCAGCCTCCGGGACAGAAACACCGGGGAGCTGTTTTTT
few,NA,TRBV5-6,TRBJ1-5,CASSLAQTDQPQHF,TGTGCCAGCAGCTTGGCTCAGACAGATCAGCCCCAGCATTTT
once,TRBD1,TRBV19,TRBJ2-2,CASSPSRGNTGELFF,TGTGCCAGTAGTCCGAGCAGGGGGAATACCGGGGAGCTGTTTTTT
NA,NA,TRBV25-1,TRBJ1-6,CASGRLSDNSPLHF,TGTGCCAGCGGGCGCCTCTCCGATAATTCACCCCTCCACTTT
NA,TRBD1,TRBV15,TRBJ2-7,CATSRGNRGASYEQYF,TGTGCCACCAGCAGGGGGAACAGGGGAGCCTCCTACGAGCAGTACTTC
NA,TRBD1,TRBV27,TRBJ1-4,CASSLKGAVGKLFF,TGTGCCAGCAGTTTAAAGGGGGCAGTGGGAAAACTGTTTTTT
NA,NA,TRBV5-5,TRBJ1-5,CASRPGVGNQPQHF,TGTGCCAGCAGACCAGGGGTCGGCAATCAGCCCCAGCATTTT
once,NA,TRBV5-8,TRBJ2-6,CASSEGHSGANVLTF,TGTGCCAGCAGCGAGGGTCACTCTGGGGCCAACGTCCTGACTTTC
few,TRBD2,TRBV5-1,TRBJ2-3,CASSPVAGGSTDTQYF,TGCGCCAGCAGCCCAGTAGCGGGGGGGAGCACAGATACGCAGTATTTT
NA,NA,TRBV14,TRBJ1-2,CASSRRGGPSGRGYTF,TGTGCCAGCAGCCGCCGGGGGGGCCCCTCAGGGCGCGGCTACACCTTC
NA,TRBD1,TRBV2,TRBJ1-1,CASSEWDSNTEAFF,TGTGCCAGCAGTGAGTGGGACAGTAACACTGAAGCTTTCTTT
NA,NA,TRBV19,TRBJ2-2,CASSIGQTFTGELFF,TGTGCCAGTAGTATTGGGCAGACCTTCACCGGGGAGCTGTTTTTT
NA,TRBD1,TRBV6-1,TRBJ1-2,CASSATGTGDYGYTF,TGTGCCAGCAGTGCTACCGGGACAGGGGACTATGGCTACACCTTC
NA,TRBD1,TRBV28,TRBJ2-5,CASSPSRTGVETQYF,TGTGCCAGCAGTCCCTCCCGGACAGGGGTAGAGACCCAGTACTTC
few,NA,TRBV19,TRBJ1-2,CASHLKRDSGRSGGYTF,TGTGCCAGTCACCTTAAAAGGGACTCAGGGAGGTCCGGCGGCTACACCTTC
NA,NA,TRBV29-1,TRBJ2-2,CSADGGTGELFF,TGCAGCGCCGACGGGGGCACCGGGGAGCTGTTTTTT
NA,TRBD1,TRBV6-5,TRBJ2-1,CASSYLGDRTYNEQFF,TGTGCCAGCAGTTACCTAGGGGACAGGACCTACAATGAGCAGTTCTTC
NA,TRBD1,TRBV11-1,TRBJ2-3,CASSPRVRTGRDTQYF,TGTGCCAGCAGCCCCAGGGTCAGGACAGGGAGGGATACGCAGTATTTT
NA,NA,TRBV11-2,TRBJ1-1,CASSKTGANTEAFF,TGTGCCAGCAGCAAAACGGGGGCGAACACTGAAGCTTTCTTT
NA,TRBD1,TRBV27,TRBJ2-7,CASSPWGQGSYEQYF,TGTGCCAGCAGTCCCTGGGGACAGGGTTCCTACGAGCAGTACTTC
NA,TRBD1,TRBV7-9,TRBJ2-7,CASSSLLGQGLFYEQYF,TGTGCCAGCAGCTCTCTGCTAGGACAGGGGCTTTTTTACGAGCAGTACTTC
NA,TRBD1,TRBV7-9,TRBJ1-6,CASSLGGTENSPLHF,TGTGCCAGCAGCTTAGGGGGGACAGAAAATTCACCCCTCCACTTT
once,NA,TRBV7-2,TRBJ2-7,CASSFSGVGGYEQYF,TGTGCCAGCAGCTTTTCAGGGGTAGGCGGGTACGAGCAGTACTTC
NA,TRBD2,TRBV7-3,TRBJ2-5,CASSLRLAETQYF,TGTGCCAGCAGCTTACGACTAGCAGAGACCCAGTACTTC
NA,NA,TRBV5-8,TRBJ1-6,CASSQGRNNSPLRF,TGTGCCAGCAGCCAGGGACGGAACAATTCACCCCTCCGCTTT
NA,NA,TRBV7-6,TRBJ1-4,CASSLAQRDGNEKLFF,TGTGCCAGCAGCTTAGCCCAGAGGGACGGAAATGAAAAACTGTTTTTT
NA,TRBD2,TRBV7-2,TRBJ2-5,CASSSFLTSGGAETQYF,TGTGCCAGCAGCTCCTTCCTAACTAGCGGGGGGGCCGAGACCCAGTACTTC
NA,TRBD1,TRBV18,TRBJ1-5,CASSLRGGGPNQPQHF,TGTGCCAGCTCACTACGAGGAGGGGGCCCGAATCAGCCCCAGCATTTT